This T cell receptor beta chain was captured by sequencing in a study of blood T cell repertoires in COVID-19. For the study at large: Italy, Spain and the United States were the sources of the convalescent and acute COVID-19 samples. PBMCs, B-cell-depleted T cells, or T cells provided the cDNA or gDNA that made up the material.

Only a few counts were recorded for this clone. Original handling: Using reference gene primer amplification, nucleated cell counts were estimated. Clones were sequenced by immunoSEQ multiplex PCR, and TCRdb holds only the in-frame ones, with some missing. Clone size and V and J calls were adopted from that table, with D and trimming inferred from the DNA. The data hold about 150,000 clones, with 86% observed a single time. Germline V CDR1 and CDR2: KGHSH, LQKENI. The length of the CDR3 is 14 residues. The germline V and J ends were trimmed by 3 bases and 5 bases, with 11 bases remaining between them.

This rearrangement joins TRBV18 to TRBJ2-1; the D gene is possibly TRBD1 (6 bases). The sequenced material came from peripheral blood. This TCR derives from an older woman with acute or convalescent COVID-19. This CDR3 is CASSPPTGHNEQFF. DNA for the CDR3: TGTGCCAGCTCACCTCCGACAGGCCACAATGAGCAGTTCTTC. The entire variable domain, with the rest obtained from reference TRBV18 and TRBJ2-1, is as follows: NAGVMQNPRHLVRRRGQEARLRCSPMKGHSHVYWYRQLPEEGLKFMVYLQKENIIDESGMPKERFSAEFPKEGPSILRIQQVVRGDSAAYFCASSPPTGHNEQFFGPGTRLTVL.